This TCR beta chain was observed in a study of OX40 agonist ivuxolimab in advanced cancers. The wider study: Patients were dosed intravenously with ivuxolimab at 0.01 to 10 mg/kg every 2 weeks. Those enrolled were approximately 87% male, with a mean age of around 58 years and ages from roughly 20 to 85. Overall study findings and caveats: Blood T cells, both CD4+ and CD8+, expanded clonally by week 6 at 0.1 to 3.0 mg/kg.

This clone has more than one count but fewer than ten. The antigen is unknown. Germline V gene lookup returns CDR1 GTSNPN and CDR2 SVGIG (reference sequence). The V end lost 1 base, the J end lost 0 bases, and 13 bases lay between the germline ends. This CDR3 comprises 17 residues. The protocol was immunoSEQ multiplex PCR, while the TCRdb copy is restricted to in-frame clones and leaves out a portion. The sample shows about 32,000 clones, 80% to 85% of them seen only once. The source material was CD4+ or CD8+ T cells sorted from blood, sampled in a trial of the OX40 agonist ivuxolimab. V usage is TRBV30 and J usage is TRBJ2-6; no firm D call. The receptor's source is an adult with an advanced solid tumor such as melanoma, head and neck, liver or kidney cancer. Here the CDR3 reads CAWSEVGSSSGANVLTF. Here the CDR3 DNA reads TGTGCCTGGAGTGAGGTAGGGTCGAGCTCTGGGGCCAACGTCCTGACTTTC.